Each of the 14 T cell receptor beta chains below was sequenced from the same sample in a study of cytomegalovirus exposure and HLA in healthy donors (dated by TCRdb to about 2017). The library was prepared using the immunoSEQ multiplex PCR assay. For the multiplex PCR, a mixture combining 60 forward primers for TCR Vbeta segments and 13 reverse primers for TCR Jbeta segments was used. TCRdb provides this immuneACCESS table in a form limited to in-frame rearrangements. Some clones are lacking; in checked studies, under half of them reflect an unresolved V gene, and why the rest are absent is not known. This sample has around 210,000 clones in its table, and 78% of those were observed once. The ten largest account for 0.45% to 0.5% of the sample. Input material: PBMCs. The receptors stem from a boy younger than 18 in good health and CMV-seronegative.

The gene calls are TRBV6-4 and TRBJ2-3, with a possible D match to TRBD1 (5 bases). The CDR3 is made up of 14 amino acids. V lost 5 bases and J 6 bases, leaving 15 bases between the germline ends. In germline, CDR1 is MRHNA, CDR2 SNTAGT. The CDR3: CASSFQAGSDTQYF. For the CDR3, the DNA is TGTGCCAGCAGTTTCCAGGCAGGGTCCGATACGCAGTATTTT.

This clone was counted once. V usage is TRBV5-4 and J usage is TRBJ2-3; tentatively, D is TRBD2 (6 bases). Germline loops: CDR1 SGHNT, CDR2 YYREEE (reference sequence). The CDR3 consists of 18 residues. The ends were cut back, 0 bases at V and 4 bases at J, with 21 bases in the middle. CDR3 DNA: TGTGCCAGCAGCTTGGTCTCTGTGGCGGGGCAAGACTCAGATACGCAGTATTTT. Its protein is CASSLVSVAGQDSDTQYF.

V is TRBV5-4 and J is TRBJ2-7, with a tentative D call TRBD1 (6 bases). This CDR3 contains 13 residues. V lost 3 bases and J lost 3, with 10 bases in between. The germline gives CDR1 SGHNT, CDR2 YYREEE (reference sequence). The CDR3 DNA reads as TGTGCCAGCAGCTCCGGACAGTTCTACGAGCAGTACTTC. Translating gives CASSSGQFYEQYF. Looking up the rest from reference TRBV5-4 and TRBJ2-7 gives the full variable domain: ETGVTQSPTHLIKTRGQQVTLRCSSQSGHNTVSWYQQALGQGPQFIFQYYREEENGRGNFPPRFSGLQFPNYSSELNVNALELDDSALYLCASSSGQFYEQYFGPGTRLTVT.

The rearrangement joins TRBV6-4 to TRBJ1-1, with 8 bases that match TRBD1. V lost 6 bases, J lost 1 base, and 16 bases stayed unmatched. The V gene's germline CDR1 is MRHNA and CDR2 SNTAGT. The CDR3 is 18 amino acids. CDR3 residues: CASSNLRLTGDTNTEAFF. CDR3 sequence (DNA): TGTGCCAGCAGCAACCTACGATTGACAGGGGACACGAACACTGAAGCTTTCTTT.

The CDR3 sequence: CASSDSSGQGFSLGDTQYF. As DNA, the CDR3 is TGTGCCAGCAGTGATTCTTCCGGACAGGGGTTCTCTTTGGGAGATACGCAGTATTTT. The chain recombines TRBV2 with TRBJ2-3; 9 nucleotides match TRBD1. The CDR3 has 19 residues. V was clipped by 3 bases and J by 5 bases; unmatched bases: 18. Germline V gene data show CDR1 as SNHLY and CDR2 as FYNNEI. The full variable domain, with the rest looked up from reference TRBV2 and TRBJ2-3, is EPEVTQTPSHQVTQMGQEVILRCVPISNHLYFYWYRQILGQKVEFLVSFYNNEISEKSEIFDDQFSVERPDGSNFTLKIRSTKLEDSAMYFCASSDSSGQGFSLGDTQYFGPGTRLTVL.

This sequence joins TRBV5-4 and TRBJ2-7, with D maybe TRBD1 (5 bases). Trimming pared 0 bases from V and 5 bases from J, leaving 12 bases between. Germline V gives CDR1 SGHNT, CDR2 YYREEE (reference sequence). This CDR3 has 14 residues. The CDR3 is CASSLGAGSHEQYF. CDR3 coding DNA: TGTGCCAGCAGCTTGGGAGCAGGGTCCCACGAGCAGTACTTC.

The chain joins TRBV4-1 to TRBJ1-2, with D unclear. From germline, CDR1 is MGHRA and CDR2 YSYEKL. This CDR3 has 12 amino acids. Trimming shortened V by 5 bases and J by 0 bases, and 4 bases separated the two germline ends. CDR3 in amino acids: CASSYTNYGYTF. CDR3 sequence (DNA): TGCGCCAGCAGCTATACTAACTATGGCTACACCTTC.

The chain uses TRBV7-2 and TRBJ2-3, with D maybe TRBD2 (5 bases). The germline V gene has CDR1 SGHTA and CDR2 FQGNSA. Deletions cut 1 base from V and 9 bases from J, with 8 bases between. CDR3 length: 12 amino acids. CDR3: CASSLGEGTQYF. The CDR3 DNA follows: TGTGCCAGCAGCTTAGGTGAGGGCACGCAGTATTTT.

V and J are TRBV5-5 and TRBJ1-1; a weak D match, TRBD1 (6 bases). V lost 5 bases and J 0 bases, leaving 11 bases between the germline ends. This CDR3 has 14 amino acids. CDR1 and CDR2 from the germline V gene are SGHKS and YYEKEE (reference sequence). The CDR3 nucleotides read TGTGCCAGCAGTCCGACAGGCTTGAACACTGAAGCTTTCTTT. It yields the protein CASSPTGLNTEAFF.

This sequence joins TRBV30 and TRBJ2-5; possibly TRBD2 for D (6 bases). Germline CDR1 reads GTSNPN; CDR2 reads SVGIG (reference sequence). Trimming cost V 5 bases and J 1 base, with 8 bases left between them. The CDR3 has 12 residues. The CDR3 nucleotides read TGTGCCTGGGATAGCGGCCAAGAGACCCAGTACTTC. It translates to CAWDSGQETQYF.

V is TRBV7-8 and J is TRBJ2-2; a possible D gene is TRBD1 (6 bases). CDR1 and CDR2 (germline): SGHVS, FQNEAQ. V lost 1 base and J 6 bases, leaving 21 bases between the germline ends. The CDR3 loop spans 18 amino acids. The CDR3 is CASSLVVVGTPAPGELFF. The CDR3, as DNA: TGTGCCAGCAGCTTAGTGGTTGTTGGGACACCGGCCCCCGGGGAGCTGTTTTTT. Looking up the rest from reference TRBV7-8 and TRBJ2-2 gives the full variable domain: GAGVSQSPRYKVAKRGQDVALRCDPISGHVSLFWYQQALGQGPEFLTYFQNEAQLDKSGLPSDRFFAERPEGSVSTLKIQRTQQEDSAVYLCASSLVVVGTPAPGELFFGEGSRLTVL.

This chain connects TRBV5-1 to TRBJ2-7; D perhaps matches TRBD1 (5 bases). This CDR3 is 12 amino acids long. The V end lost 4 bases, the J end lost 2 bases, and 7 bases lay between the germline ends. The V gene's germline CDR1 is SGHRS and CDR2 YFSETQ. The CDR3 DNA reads TGCGCCAGCAGCCCAGGGACCTACGAGCAGTACTTC. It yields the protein CASSPGTYEQYF.

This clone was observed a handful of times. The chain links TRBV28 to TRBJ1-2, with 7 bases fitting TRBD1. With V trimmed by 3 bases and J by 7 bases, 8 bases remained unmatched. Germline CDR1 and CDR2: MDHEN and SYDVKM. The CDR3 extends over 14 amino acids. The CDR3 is CASSFGTAPSGYTF. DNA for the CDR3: TGTGCCAGCAGTTTCGGGACAGCCCCGTCTGGCTACACCTTC.

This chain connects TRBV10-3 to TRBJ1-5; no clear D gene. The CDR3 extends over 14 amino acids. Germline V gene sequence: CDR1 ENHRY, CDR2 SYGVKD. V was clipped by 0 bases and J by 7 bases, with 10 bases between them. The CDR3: CAISESYREQPQHF. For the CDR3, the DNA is TGTGCCATCAGTGAGTCGTATCGAGAGCAGCCCCAGCATTTT.